What follows are 25 T cell receptor beta chains derived from one specimen sequenced in a study of blood T cell repertoires in COVID-19. Some clones are missing from TCRdb's copy, which holds only in-frame ones; the method was immunoSEQ multiplex PCR. In the table there are about 400,000 clones, roughly 90% of which are singletons. The sample consisted of peripheral blood. These receptors were obtained from a man between 35 and 55 years old with acute or convalescent COVID-19.

The genes are TRBV27 and TRBJ2-3, with 7 bases lining up with TRBD2. Germline V gives CDR1 MNHEY, CDR2 SMNVEV (reference sequence). The J segment lost 5 bases and the V segment lost 5 bases, leaving 10 bases of the junction unmatched. CDR3 size: 15 residues. For the CDR3, the DNA is TGTGCCAGCAGTAGGACTAGTAAAAGACAAGATACGCAGTATTTT. This codes for CASSRTSKRQDTQYF.

The chain links TRBV4-3 to TRBJ1-3, with D unresolved. Germline V gene data show CDR1 as LGHNA and CDR2 as YSLEER. This CDR3 comprises 13 residues. V was cut by 4 bases and J by 4 bases, with 8 bases left in between. CDR3 loop: CASSLGGGNTIYF. The CDR3 DNA reads as TGCGCCAGCAGCCTTGGAGGCGGAAACACCATATATTTT.

This clone was seen a handful of times. This chain links TRBV12-3 or TRBV12-4 with TRBJ1-1, with D possibly TRBD1 on 5 matching bases. The CDR3 contains 13 residues. Trimming cost V 3 bases and J 4 bases, with 9 bases left between them. The CDR3 protein is CASSFREGTEAFF. The DNA for the CDR3 is TGTGCCAGCAGTTTCAGGGAGGGCACTGAAGCTTTCTTT.

This sequence joins TRBV18 and TRBJ1-1, with D hard to call. The V gene lost 2 bases and the J gene lost 1 base, with 8 bases spanning the gap. Germline assignment: CDR1 KGHSH and CDR2 LQKENI. The CDR3 consists of 14 residues. CDR3: CASSPAGENTEAFF. CDR3 in DNA: TGTGCCAGCTCACCAGCCGGGGAGAACACTGAAGCTTTCTTT. Combining the CDR3 with reference TRBV18 and TRBJ1-1 gives the whole variable domain NAGVMQNPRHLVRRRGQEARLRCSPMKGHSHVYWYRQLPEEGLKFMVYLQKENIIDESGMPKERFSAEFPKEGPSILRIQQVVRGDSAAYFCASSPAGENTEAFFGQGTRLTVV.

J is TRBJ1-5 and V is TRBV5-1, with D tentatively TRBD1 (5 bases). The CDR3 contains 13 residues. Trimming stripped 0 bases from V and 9 bases from J, with 10 bases between. CDR1 is SGHRS, CDR2 YFSETQ, per germline. CDR3 bases: TGCGCCAGCAGCTTGGGGGACTGGGGGCCCCAGCATTTT. Translating gives CASSLGDWGPQHF.

This chain connects TRBV10-3 to TRBJ2-3; 10 nucleotides line up with TRBD1. Per the germline V gene, CDR1 is ENHRY and CDR2 is SYGVKD. Losses at the gene ends were 9 bases for V and 4 bases for J; bases not matched to a gene: 4. The CDR3 spans 13 residues. CDR3 protein: CAILGTGADTQYF. DNA for the CDR3: TGTGCCATACTCGGGACAGGGGCAGATACGCAGTATTTT.

The V and J genes are TRBV5-4 and TRBJ2-4; 7 positions match TRBD2. The CDR3 loop spans 19 amino acids. CDR1 is SGHNT and CDR2 is YYREEE in the germline V gene (reference sequence). The ends lost 0 bases at V and 0 bases at J; junction bases unmatched: 12. The CDR3 DNA reads TGTGCCAGCAGCTTGGAATCTGGGGGGGGTGCCCTAGCCAAAAACATTCAGTACTTC. Translating it yields CASSLESGGGALAKNIQYF.

The chain links TRBV6-5 to TRBJ1-2; D is unclear. The germline CDR1 and CDR2 sequences are MNHEY and SVGAGI. This CDR3 has 13 amino acids. Trimming stripped 6 bases from V and 4 bases from J, with 12 bases between. The CDR3 region is CASRKTMSYGYTF. CDR3 nucleotides: TGTGCCAGCAGAAAGACAATGAGCTATGGCTACACCTTC.

The chain links TRBV4-1 to TRBJ1-2; D perhaps matches TRBD1 (5 bases). This CDR3 has 15 residues. Germline CDR1 MGHRA, CDR2 YSYEKL. V lost 5 bases, J lost 5 bases, and 18 bases lay in between. CDR3 in amino acids: CASSEYRQGIYGYTF. As DNA, the CDR3 is TGCGCCAGCAGCGAATACCGGCAGGGAATATATGGCTACACCTTC.

The genes are TRBV10-1 and TRBJ2-7; 12 bases are shared with TRBD2. The CDR3 totals 16 residues. Germline CDR1 WNHNN, CDR2 SYGVQD (reference sequence). The V and J ends lost 3 bases and 6 bases, in that order; junction bases with no gene match: 9. The CDR3 DNA follows: TGCGCCAGCAGTGACGTGCTAGCGGGAGGGCCCGGCGAGCAGTACTTC. This gives the protein CASSDVLAGGPGEQYF.

The table lists this clone with a count of one. This chain joins TRBV4-3 and TRBJ2-6; tentatively, D is TRBD1 (5 bases). CDR3 size: 16 residues. Trimming removed 0 bases from V and 0 bases from J, with 6 bases in between. Germline V gene sequence: CDR1 LGHNA, CDR2 YSLEER. The CDR3: CASSQDGASGANVLTF. The DNA for the CDR3 is TGCGCCAGCAGCCAAGATGGGGCCTCTGGGGCCAACGTCCTGACTTTC.

The chain carries TRBV3-1 (or the pseudogene TRBV3-2) and TRBJ2-7; possible D gene TRBD2, 6 bases. V was clipped by 4 bases and J by 3 bases, with 10 bases between them. CDR3 length: 13 residues. Germline V gene data show CDR1 as LGHDT and CDR2 as YNNKEL (reference sequence). CDR3 residues: CASSLGLYYEQYF. CDR3 DNA sequence: TGTGCCAGCAGCCTGGGACTGTACTACGAGCAGTACTTC.

The gene calls are TRBV7-2 and TRBJ2-7, with a possible D match to TRBD1 (6 bases). V lost 4 bases to trimming and J lost 0 bases, with 10 bases between them. Germline CDR1 reads SGHTA; CDR2 reads FQGNSA. CDR3 length equals 14 residues. In DNA form, the CDR3 reads TGTGCCAGCAGCTCGCAGGGGTTCTCCTACGAGCAGTACTTC. Translation: CASSSQGFSYEQYF.

A remark on this clone: Distinct nucleotide sequences in the sample also encode this CDR3. The chain carries TRBV9 and TRBJ1-1; no firm D call. V was shortened by 0 bases and J by 3 bases, with 6 bases between the two germline ends. The CDR3 extends over 13 amino acids. Looked up from germline, CDR1 is SGDLS and CDR2 is YYNGEE. CDR3 region: CASSVGQDTEAFF. The CDR3 DNA reads as TGTGCCAGCAGCGTAGGCCAGGACACTGAAGCTTTCTTT.

The CDR3 here is CASSRGQGTDTQYF. As DNA, the CDR3 is TGTGCCAGCAGCAGGGGGCAAGGCACAGATACGCAGTATTTT. V and J are TRBV6-2 or TRBV6-3 and TRBJ2-3; 8 nucleotides align to TRBD1. V lost 6 bases, J lost 1 base, and 3 bases stayed unmatched. The CDR3 covers 14 residues. Germline assignment: CDR1 MNHEY and CDR2 SVGEGT.

This chain links TRBV28 with TRBJ1-5; 8 bases align to TRBD1. This CDR3 is built from 14 residues. After removal of 4 bases from V and 6 bases from J, the junction contained 5 bases not matched to a gene. Germline V gives CDR1 MDHEN, CDR2 SYDVKM. The CDR3 coding sequence is TGTGCCAGCAGTTCCCGGGACAGGCTTCAGCCCCAGCATTTT. This codes for CASSSRDRLQPQHF.

This rearrangement joins TRBV7-3 to TRBJ2-1; perhaps TRBD2 as D (5 bases). This CDR3 is 12 amino acids long. V was cut by 5 bases and J by 8 bases, with 10 bases left in between. CDR1 and CDR2 from the germline V gene are SGHTA and FQGTGA. Here the CDR3 reads CASSPLGDEQFF. The DNA for the CDR3 is TGTGCCAGCAGCCCCCTGGGAGATGAGCAGTTCTTC.

The gene calls are TRBV16 and TRBJ1-1; D ambiguous. Trimming left V 4 bases short and J 0 bases short, with 6 bases between. The germline gives CDR1 KGHSY, CDR2 FQNENV. The length of the CDR3 is 13 residues. The CDR3 loop is CASSRAMNTEAFF. DNA for the CDR3: TGTGCCAGCAGCCGTGCGATGAACACTGAAGCTTTCTTT. Complete variable domain (other parts from reference TRBV16 and TRBJ1-1): GEEVAQTPKHLVRGEGQKAKLYCAPIKGHSYVFWYQQVLKNEFKFLISFQNENVFDETGMPKERFSAKCLPNSPCSLEIQATKLEDSAVYFCASSRAMNTEAFFGQGTRLTVV.

The chain uses TRBV5-1 and TRBJ2-3; 7 bases are a match to TRBD2. The CDR3 spans 14 residues. The J segment lost 9 bases and the V segment lost 4 bases, leaving 11 bases of the junction unmatched. The germline V gene encodes CDR1 SGHRS and CDR2 YFSETQ. Here the CDR3 DNA reads TGCGCCAGCAGCGCTTTAGCGGGTGCGCGGACGCAGTATTTT. This translates into CASSALAGARTQYF.

This chain joins TRBV5-8 and TRBJ2-5; 8 bases are shared with TRBD2. This CDR3 comprises 15 residues. Unmatched junction bases numbered 10, after V lost 4 bases and J lost 5 bases. CDR1 is SGHTS, CDR2 YDEGEE, per germline. The CDR3 region is CASSISGRGAETQYF. CDR3 nucleotides: TGTGCCAGCAGCATCAGCGGGAGAGGGGCGGAGACCCAGTACTTC.

The CDR3 DNA reads TGTGCCAGCAGTTACTCGGAACTATCTGCGCAGGCTTTCTTT. As protein: CASSYSELSAQAFF. The chain carries TRBV6-2 or TRBV6-3 and TRBJ1-1; D gene unclear. Germline lookup yields CDR1 MNHEY and CDR2 SVGEGT. V was cut by 0 bases and J by 11 bases, with 16 bases left in between. The CDR3 extends over 14 amino acids.

The chain uses TRBV19 and TRBJ1-2; 9 positions agree with TRBD1. Looked up from germline, CDR1 is LNHDA and CDR2 is SQIVND (reference sequence). The CDR3 is made up of 15 amino acids. V was pared by 3 bases and J by 5 bases, with 7 bases of the junction left unmatched. In DNA form, the CDR3 reads TGTGCCAGTAGTATCGGGACAGGGCCCCTATATGGCTACACCTTC. The encoded protein is CASSIGTGPLYGYTF.

This clone was observed a handful of times. The J gene is TRBJ2-7, the V gene TRBV6-1; 7 bases match TRBD2. The CDR3 has 15 amino acids. The germline CDR1 and CDR2 sequences are MNHNS and SASEGT. V lost 2 bases and J lost 0; bases outside the gene matches: 4. The CDR3 loop is CASSEIGGSSYEQYF. CDR3 sequence (DNA): TGTGCCAGCAGTGAAATTGGCGGGAGCTCCTACGAGCAGTACTTC.

This clone has only one observation. The V call is TRBV28, the J call TRBJ1-2; D possibly corresponds to TRBD1 (6 bases). This CDR3 contains 14 residues. V was shortened by 4 bases and J by 6 bases, with 15 bases between the two germline ends. From germline, CDR1 is MDHEN and CDR2 SYDVKM. CDR3 sequence reads: CASSSPDRYHGYTF. The CDR3 DNA reads TGTGCCAGCAGTTCCCCTGACAGGTACCATGGCTACACCTTC.

DNA for the CDR3: TGTGCCTGGAGTGTAGACAGACGCAATCAGCCCCAGCATTTT. It specifies CAWSVDRRNQPQHF. V is TRBV30 and J is TRBJ1-5; TRBD1 is a possible D gene (5 bases). The CDR3 contains 14 residues. Germline loops: CDR1 GTSNPN, CDR2 SVGIG (reference sequence). V shed 0 bases and J shed 2 bases, with 8 bases lying between them.